These 5 T cell receptor beta chains share one sample of origin, sequenced in a study of T cells in women clearing cervical HPV infection. Using immunoSEQ multiplex PCR, the repertoire was profiled, and TCRdb retains in-frame clones only, with some absent. The table counts about 37,000 clones; 5.5% to 8% lies in the top ten. Sequencing input: blood buffy coat. The receptors derive from a woman aged 18-70 years with a cervical HPV16 infection that either progressed to CIN3+ or cleared (not recorded which).

Turning to this clone: The CDR3 end falls 3 residues outside the read, so it is completed with the germline J gene. Other DNA sequences in this sample translate to the same CDR3. The V and J genes are TRBV7-8 and TRBJ2-3; D remains ambiguous. Germline assignment: CDR1 SGHVS and CDR2 FQNEAQ. The CDR3 runs 14 residues. The CDR3 spells CASSLGNSNQPQYF. CDR3 DNA (partial): TGTGCCAGCAGCTTAGGGAATAGCAATCAGCCG. The full variable domain, its missing parts supplied by reference TRBV7-8 and TRBJ2-3, is GAGVSQSPRYKVAKRGQDVALRCDPISGHVSLFWYQQALGQGPEFLTYFQNEAQLDKSGLPSDRFFAERPEGSVSTLKIQRTQQEDSAVYLCASSLGNSNQPQYFGPGTRLTVL.

On this clone itself: The read halts 3 residues ahead of the CDR3 end, with the missing end drawn from the germline J gene. The genes are TRBV5-5 and TRBJ2-3, with 10 bases matching TRBD1. The germline V gene has CDR1 SGHKS and CDR2 YYEKEE (reference sequence). This CDR3 is built from 15 residues. V lost 4 bases to trimming and J lost 6 bases; unmatched junction nucleotides: 8. CDR3 protein: CASSNRDRGSDTQYF. The CDR3 bases that were read are TGTGCCAGCAGCAACCGGGACAGGGGTTCCGATACG.

With regard to this clone: The read ends 3 residues shy of where the CDR3 ends; the end is completed using the germline J gene. This rearrangement joins TRBV19 to TRBJ1-4; 7 nucleotides agree with TRBD1. The CDR3 runs 15 residues. The germline V gene encodes CDR1 LNHDA and CDR2 SQIVND (reference sequence). The DNA read from the CDR3 is TGTGCCAGTAGTTTCGCTGAGGGGGCGCCTTCACCA. Translated, it gives CASSFAEGAPSP. The whole CDR3 sequence reads CASSFAEGAPSPLFF.

To note about this clone: Read coverage stops 3 residues before the CDR3 terminus; the germline J gene supplies the remainder. V is TRBV2 and J is TRBJ1-2, with 9 bases lining up with TRBD1. This CDR3 spans 15 amino acids. CDR1 is SNHLY, CDR2 FYNNEI, per germline. The sequenced CDR3 bases are TGTGCCAGCAGTGAATGGACAGGGGACACAGATACC. Translated, it gives CASSEWTGDTDT. The CDR3, in full, reads CASSEWTGDTDTYTF.

On this clone itself: The read terminates 3 residues before the CDR3 end, so the remaining end is supplied by the germline J gene. The rearrangement joins TRBV5-4 to TRBJ1-4; TRBD1 is a possible D gene (5 bases). CDR3 length: 16 amino acids. V was trimmed by 0 bases and J by 1 base, leaving 10 bases between them. Germline values: CDR1 SGHNT, CDR2 YYREEE (reference sequence). CDR3 DNA, as far as it was read: TGTGCCAGCAGCTTGGGCACAGGCCAAACTAATGAAAAA. Protein: CASSLGTGQTNEK. The full CDR3 sequence reads CASSLGTGQTNEKLFF. Filled out from reference TRBV5-4 and TRBJ1-4, the complete variable domain reads ETGVTQSPTHLIKTRGQQVTLRCSSQSGHNTVSWYQQALGQGPQFIFQYYREEENGRGNFPPRFSGLQFPNYSSELNVNALELDDSALYLCASSLGTGQTNEKLFFGSGTQLSVL.